The 21 T cell receptor beta chains given below trace back to one sample, sequenced in a study of T-cell reconstitution after alpha-beta-depleted transplantation in children. Construction of the TCRbeta library involved unique molecular identifiers. TCRdb recomputed calls from the PCR reads with MiXCR, one row per CDR3 protein. The sample includes approximately 240,000 distinct CDR3 sequences, 7.5% to 10% of them seen just once. The sample was PBMCs from the stem cell graft donor, taken from the stem cell graft. The receptors shown here come from a human donor who donated a stem cell graft to a child with SCID.

This clonotype was recorded at least ten times. The chain combines TRBV12-3 or TRBV12-4 with TRBJ1-2, with 11 bases fitting TRBD1. The junction had 7 bases not matched to a gene; V was cut back by 7 bases and J by 9 bases. This CDR3 region has 13 residues. DNA for the CDR3: TGTGCCAGCAACCCGGGGACAGGGGGGAGCTACACCTTC. Its translation is CASNPGTGGSYTF.

The chain is built from TRBV18 and TRBJ1-5; 7 bases agree with TRBD1. The CDR3 loop spans 14 amino acids. Germline-derived CDR1 and CDR2 are KGHSH and LQKENI. V was clipped by 5 bases and J by 5 bases; unmatched bases: 6. CDR3 DNA: TGTGCCAGCTCAGAGGTGGGACAGTATCAGCCCCAGCATTTT. This gives the protein CASSEVGQYQPQHF.

This clonotype has only a few counts. The CDR3 region has the DNA TGTGCCAGCAGCACAGGGGGGTGGGGGGACACAACTTTCGGCACTGAAGCTTTCTTT. Translating it yields CASSTGGWGDTTFGTEAFF. The V gene is TRBV11-2, the J gene TRBJ1-1; 8 bases match TRBD1. CDR1 is SGHAT, CDR2 FQNNGV, per germline. CDR3 size: 19 residues. V lost 5 bases, J lost 4 bases, and 21 bases stayed unmatched. Full variable domain (rest looked up from reference TRBV11-2 and TRBJ1-1): EAGVAQSPRYKIIEKRQSVAFWCNPISGHATLYWYQQILGQGPKLLIQFQNNGVVDDSQLPKDRFSAERLKGVDSTLKIQPAKLEDSAVYLCASSTGGWGDTTFGTEAFFGQGTRLTVV.

The chain couples TRBV6-2 or TRBV6-3 to TRBJ2-7, with D perhaps TRBD2 (5 bases). The germline V gene encodes CDR1 MNHEY and CDR2 SVGEGT. CDR3 length: 13 residues. Trimming stripped 5 bases from V and 6 bases from J, with 14 bases between. Here the CDR3 DNA reads TGTGCCAGCAGTATCGGGGAGAAGTTCGAGCAGTACTTC. Amino acid sequence: CASSIGEKFEQYF.

This clonotype has at least ten counts. The chain employs TRBV5-6 and TRBJ2-1; D ambiguous. The CDR3 runs to 12 residues. V was cut by 3 bases and J by 9 bases, with 10 bases left in between. Germline V lookup: CDR1 SGHDT, CDR2 YYEEEE. CDR3 in DNA: TGTGCCAGCAGCTGGGTGGTGAGTGAGCAGTTCTTC. Protein product: CASSWVVSEQFF.

This clonotype has a count of ten or more. The CDR3 loop reads CSARQGEGYGYTF. The CDR3 region has the DNA TGCAGTGCTAGGCAGGGGGAGGGCTATGGCTACACCTTC. The rearrangement links TRBV20-1 to TRBJ1-2; 7 nucleotides line up with TRBD1. V was clipped by 3 bases and J by 4 bases; unmatched bases: 5. The CDR3 runs 13 residues. Germline V CDR1 and CDR2: DFQATT, SNEGSKA (reference sequence).

This sequence joins TRBV4-2 and TRBJ1-3, with D unresolved. This CDR3 spans 15 amino acids. Germline V gives CDR1 LGHNA, CDR2 YNFKEQ. The ends were cut back, 1 base at V and 4 bases at J, with 11 bases in the middle. The CDR3 here is CASSQGRSFGNTIYF. The CDR3 region has the DNA TGTGCCAGCAGCCAAGGTAGGAGCTTCGGAAACACCATATATTTT.

This clonotype was recorded many times. The chain joins TRBV20-1 to TRBJ2-5; 7 nucleotides align to TRBD1. J lost 6 bases, V lost 6 bases, and 7 bases had no gene match. The CDR3 runs 12 residues. Germline assignment: CDR1 DFQATT and CDR2 SNEGSKA (reference sequence). The CDR3 nucleotides are TGCAGTGCAAACCCACAGGGGCAGACCCAGTACTTC. Protein: CSANPQGQTQYF.

This clonotype showed up many times. The rearrangement links TRBV5-6 to TRBJ2-2; tentative D call: TRBD2 (5 bases). Germline CDR1 reads SGHDT; CDR2 reads YYEEEE. The CDR3 length is 16 residues. V lost 0 bases, J lost 5 bases, and 14 bases lay in between. Here the CDR3 reads CASSLAPRARTGELFF. Here the CDR3 DNA reads TGTGCCAGCAGCTTGGCCCCGAGGGCGAGGACCGGGGAGCTGTTTTTT.

The V call is TRBV5-5, the J call TRBJ2-1; D not resolved. Trimming left V 2 bases short and J 9 bases short, with 6 bases between. The CDR3 length is 11 residues. The V gene's germline CDR1 is SGHKS and CDR2 YYEKEE (reference sequence). In DNA, the CDR3 is TGTGCCAGCAGCTTTGACGTTGAGCAGTTCTTC. Its translation is CASSFDVEQFF.

In its sample, this clonotype was seen many times. The chain combines TRBV11-2 with TRBJ2-5, with a tentative D call TRBD1 (6 bases). Germline lookup yields CDR1 SGHAT and CDR2 FQNNGV. The CDR3 contains 13 residues. Trimming cost V 5 bases and J 4 bases, with 11 bases left between them. CDR3 loop: CASSPGAGETQYF. In nucleotides, the CDR3 is TGTGCCAGCAGCCCAGGGGCAGGAGAGACCCAGTACTTC.

This clonotype was picked up many times. The chain combines TRBV5-6 with TRBJ1-1, with D unclear. The V gene's germline CDR1 is SGHDT and CDR2 YYEEEE. Trimming took off 0 bases at V and 1 base at J, with 4 bases between the two ends. This CDR3 spans 13 amino acids. CDR3 region: CASSLGANTEAFF. The CDR3 coding sequence is TGTGCCAGCAGCTTGGGGGCGAACACTGAAGCTTTCTTT.

This clonotype has a count of ten or more. The chain uses TRBV20-1 and TRBJ1-6, with D uncertain. V was clipped by 1 base and J by 8 bases, with 18 bases between them. The CDR3 loop spans 16 amino acids. Germline loops: CDR1 DFQATT, CDR2 SNEGSKA (reference sequence). Written as DNA, the CDR3 is TGCAGTGCTAGAGCCCCCGGCAGGACTCCGCATTCACCCCTCCACTTT. This sequence encodes CSARAPGRTPHSPLHF.

This chain connects TRBV29-1 to TRBJ1-3; D remains ambiguous. CDR1 is SQVTM, CDR2 ANQGSEA, per germline. Trimming stripped 2 bases from V and 0 bases from J, with 14 bases between. The CDR3 runs to 16 residues. CDR3 in amino acids: CSVEMSGSYSGNTIYF. The CDR3 DNA follows: TGCAGCGTTGAAATGTCGGGCAGCTACTCTGGAAACACCATATATTTT.

In its sample, this clonotype was seen many times. The genes are TRBV4-1 and TRBJ2-7, with D unclear. Trimming shortened V by 0 bases and J by 0 bases, and 6 bases separated the two germline ends. Looked up from germline, CDR1 is MGHRA and CDR2 is YSYEKL. The CDR3 totals 14 residues. In DNA, the CDR3 is TGCGCCAGCAGCCAAGAAAGAATCTCCTACGAGCAGTACTTC. This translates into CASSQERISYEQYF.

This clonotype was picked up many times. The genes are TRBV7-6 and TRBJ2-3; TRBD1 is a possible D gene (5 bases). Germline V gene data show CDR1 as SGHVS and CDR2 as FNYEAQ. V lost 0 bases to trimming and J lost 0 bases, with 10 bases between them. This CDR3 is 16 amino acids long. This CDR3 is CASSLAGVTSTDTQYF. The CDR3 coding sequence is TGTGCCAGCAGCTTAGCAGGGGTAACTAGCACAGATACGCAGTATTTT.

This clonotype was seen repeatedly, ten times or more. The chain is built from TRBV5-1 and TRBJ2-2, with D possibly TRBD2 on 6 matching bases. V lost 2 bases to trimming and J lost 4 bases, with 9 bases between them. The CDR3 runs to 14 residues. Germline V gives CDR1 SGHRS, CDR2 YFSETQ. The CDR3, as DNA: TGCGCCAGCAGCTTAGGCGGGGTCACCGGGGAGCTGTTTTTT. Its translation: CASSLGGVTGELFF.

This clonotype was recorded many times. V and J are TRBV7-9 and TRBJ1-6, with no clear D. This CDR3 is 14 amino acids long. CDR1 and CDR2 from the germline V gene are SEHNR and FQNEAQ (reference sequence). V lost 0 bases, J lost 9 bases, and 9 bases lay in between. In DNA, the CDR3 is TGTGCCAGCAGCTTAGCGCAAGCTGTTTCACCCCTCCACTTT. It codes for CASSLAQAVSPLHF.

This clonotype was counted at least ten times. The chain joins TRBV2 to TRBJ1-2; maybe TRBD1 (6 bases). V shed 4 bases and J shed 0 bases, with 15 bases lying between them. The CDR3 is 16 residues long. Germline V gene data show CDR1 as SNHLY and CDR2 as FYNNEI. DNA of the CDR3: TGTGCCAGCAGTGGGACAGCGGCTTATTCTAACTATGGCTACACCTTC. Translated: CASSGTAAYSNYGYTF.

This clonotype was detected many times. For the CDR3, the DNA is TGTGCCAGCAGAGGACAGGGGAGTTGGGCTTTGAACACTGAAGCTTTCTTT. Translating gives CASRGQGSWALNTEAFF. This chain joins TRBV7-9 and TRBJ1-1, with 9 bases that match TRBD1. The CDR3 sequence is 17 residues long. The germline V gene encodes CDR1 SEHNR and CDR2 FQNEAQ (reference sequence). Trimming cost V 6 bases and J 0 bases; bases outside gene matches: 11. Complete variable domain (other parts from reference TRBV7-9 and TRBJ1-1): DTGVSQNPRHKITKRGQNVTFRCDPISEHNRLYWYRQTLGQGPEFLTYFQNEAQLEKSRLLSDRFSAERPKGSFSTLEIQRTEQGDSAMYLCASRGQGSWALNTEAFFGQGTRLTVV.

There are many counts of this clonotype. The V call is TRBV7-2, the J call TRBJ2-1; 9 nucleotides align to TRBD1. V shed 6 bases, J shed 1 base, and the junction held 7 bases outside the gene matches. This CDR3 region has 16 residues. Germline V gene sequence: CDR1 SGHTA, CDR2 FQGNSA. The CDR3 DNA is TGTGCCAGCAGTCAGCAGGACAGGGGTTCCTACAATGAGCAGTTCTTC. Amino acid sequence: CASSQQDRGSYNEQFF.